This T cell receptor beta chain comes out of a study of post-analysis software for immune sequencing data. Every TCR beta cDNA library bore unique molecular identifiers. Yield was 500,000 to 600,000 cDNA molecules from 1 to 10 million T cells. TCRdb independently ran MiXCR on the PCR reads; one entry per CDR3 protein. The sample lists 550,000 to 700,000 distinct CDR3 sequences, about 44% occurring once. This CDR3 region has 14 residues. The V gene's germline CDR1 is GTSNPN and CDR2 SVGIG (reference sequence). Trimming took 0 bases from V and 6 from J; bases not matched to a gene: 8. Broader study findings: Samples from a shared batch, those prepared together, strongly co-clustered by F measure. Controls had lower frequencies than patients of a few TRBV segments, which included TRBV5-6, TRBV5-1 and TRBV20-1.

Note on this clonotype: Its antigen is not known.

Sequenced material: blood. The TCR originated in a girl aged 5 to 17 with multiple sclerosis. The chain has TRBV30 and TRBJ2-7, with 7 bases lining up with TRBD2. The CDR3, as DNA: TGTGCCTGGAGTGTGGGCGGGAGCGTCACCGAGCAGTACTTC. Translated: CAWSVGGSVTEQYF. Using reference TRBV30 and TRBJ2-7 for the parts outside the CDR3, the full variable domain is SQTIHQWPATLVQPVGSPLSLECTVEGTSNPNLYWYRQAAGRGLQLLFYSVGIGQISSEVPQNLSASRPQDRQFILSSKKLLLSDSGFYLCAWSVGGSVTEQYFGPGTRLTVT.